This T cell receptor beta chain originates from a study of graft-versus-host responses after intestinal transplantation. Study background: Anti-thymocyte globulin induction, then tacrolimus and steroids for about 3 years, went to all recipients. Findings and limits, study-wide: Among recipient marrow samples, GvH clones were found; some appeared first in ileum or blood. Early post-transplant HvG declines were associated with peak circulating GvH clone levels.

About this clone itself: The antigen remains undetermined.

There are 13 residues in the CDR3. Data came from immunoSEQ multiplex PCR; TCRdb stores just in-frame clones and leaves some out. The sample lists about 86,000 clones; around 90% were seen once. The rearrangement uses TRBV21-1 and TRBJ2-7; TRBD2 reflects the table's D call only, with no check against the DNA. TRBV21-1 represents a pseudogene. Source: unstimulated CD4+ T cells sorted from spleen or lymph node cells, taken before transplant. The receptor's source is a human donor who was the organ donor for an intestinal transplant. As DNA, the CDR3 is TGTGCCAGCGGGGGGGATAGCGCCTACGAGCAGTACTTC. Its protein is CASGGDSAYEQYF.